Below are 27 T cell receptor beta chains sequenced from a single sample in a study of regulatory T cells in long-lasting Graves disease. According to the study, TCR beta libraries were built with iRepertoire HTBI primers and CDR3-region Arm-PCR. MiXCR, run by TCRdb on the multiplex PCR reads, gives a single entry per CDR3 protein. Among 500,000 or so distinct CDR3 sequences listed, 12% to 15% were seen once. The time point denotes: newly diagnosed GD, antithyroid drugs for less than 3 months. RNA from PBMCs was the source of the TCR library. These records were also assigned to another study, of T cells in Graves' hyperthyroidism and ophthalmopathy.

This specimen consisted of peripheral blood mononuclear cells (PBMCs), obtained at new diagnosis, from a patient treated with antithyroid drugs. These receptor sequences come from a woman aged 45 to 65 with Graves disease.

The V gene is TRBV6-2 or TRBV6-3, the J gene TRBJ1-2; D may be TRBD1 (5 bases). The CDR3 runs 14 residues. V lost 6 bases and J 3 bases, leaving 14 bases between the germline ends. From germline, CDR1 is MNHEY and CDR2 SVGEGT. The CDR3 region is CASRPRGGDYGYTF. The CDR3 DNA sequence: TGTGCCAGCAGGCCCCGCGGGGGGGACTATGGCTACACCTTC.

This clonotype was recorded at least ten times. J is TRBJ2-3 and V is TRBV2; D is ambiguous. Germline-derived CDR1 and CDR2 are SNHLY and FYNNEI. V was clipped by 6 bases and J by 2 bases, with 12 bases between them. The CDR3 has 14 amino acids. For the CDR3, the DNA is TGTGCCAGCAGAAGTGTCGCGACCACAGATACGCAGTATTTT. As protein: CASRSVATTDTQYF. Looking up the rest from reference TRBV2 and TRBJ2-3 gives the full variable domain: EPEVTQTPSHQVTQMGQEVILRCVPISNHLYFYWYRQILGQKVEFLVSFYNNEISEKSEIFDDQFSVERPDGSNFTLKIRSTKLEDSAMYFCASRSVATTDTQYFGPGTRLTVL.

This clonotype was recorded many times. V is TRBV4-1 and J is TRBJ2-2; D remains unclear. Looked up from germline, CDR1 is MGHRA and CDR2 is YSYEKL. V was shortened by 5 bases and J by 4 bases, with 11 bases between the two germline ends. The CDR3 covers 14 residues. The CDR3 bases are TGCGCCAGCAGCGAATTATCTAGCACCGGGGAGCTGTTTTTT. It yields the protein CASSELSSTGELFF.

As for this clonotype: It may be a read error: a sequence one base away is much more abundant. The chain combines TRBV6-1 with TRBJ2-5, with D hard to call. The V and J ends lost 4 bases and 5 bases respectively, with 11 bases between them. The CDR3 loop spans 13 amino acids. Germline values: CDR1 MNHNS, CDR2 SASEGT. CDR3 coding DNA: TGTGCCAGCAGTGGTGACCAGTTTGAGACCCAGTACTTC. It specifies CASSGDQFETQYF.

Ten or more counts support this clonotype. This chain joins TRBV2 and TRBJ2-7; D perhaps matches TRBD2 (5 bases). Germline V CDR1 and CDR2: SNHLY, FYNNEI. This CDR3 has 12 residues. V gave up 2 bases and J gave up 4 bases, with 6 bases separating them. In DNA form, the CDR3 reads TGTGCCAGCAGTGAAACGGGATACGAGCAGTACTTC. Amino acid sequence: CASSETGYEQYF.

This clonotype has only a few counts. The genes are TRBV18 and TRBJ2-2; the D gene is possibly TRBD1 (6 bases). Trimming took off 3 bases at V and 5 bases at J, with 13 bases between the two ends. This CDR3 region has 15 residues. Germline V CDR1 and CDR2: KGHSH, LQKENI. CDR3 sequence: CASSPSRQVTGELFF. The CDR3 DNA is TGTGCCAGCTCACCTTCCCGACAGGTGACCGGGGAGCTGTTTTTT.

In this sample, this clonotype turned up many times. This chain uses TRBV2 with TRBJ1-1, with D hard to call. CDR3 size: 13 residues. The V and J ends lost 3 bases and 3 bases respectively, with 8 bases between them. The germline V gene encodes CDR1 SNHLY and CDR2 FYNNEI. In DNA form, the CDR3 reads TGTGCCAGCAGTGATGGACTTTACACTGAAGCTTTCTTT. Translated, it gives CASSDGLYTEAFF.

This clonotype has just a few counts. The chain uses TRBV10-2 and TRBJ2-1; the D gene is possibly TRBD2 (5 bases). This CDR3 region has 19 residues. Germline values: CDR1 WSHSY, CDR2 SAAADI. The V and J ends lost 6 bases and 0 bases respectively, with 24 bases between them. The CDR3 reads CASRLPPVREGSSYNEQFF. The CDR3 coding sequence is TGCGCCAGCAGGCTCCCCCCTGTTCGAGAGGGTAGCTCCTACAATGAGCAGTTCTTC.

In its sample, this clonotype was seen many times. This chain joins TRBV3-1 and TRBJ2-3; D is unclear. Trimming cost V 3 bases and J 2 bases, with 9 bases left between them. Germline CDR1 reads LGHDT; CDR2 reads YNNKEL (reference sequence). The CDR3 runs to 14 residues. CDR3: CASSQRTYTDTQYF. The CDR3 nucleotides read TGTGCCAGCAGCCAGCGGACGTACACAGATACGCAGTATTTT.

This clonotype showed up many times. The chain is built from TRBV9 and TRBJ2-3, with a weak D call TRBD2 (6 bases). Germline CDR1 reads SGDLS; CDR2 reads YYNGEE. The CDR3 runs to 14 residues. The germline V and J ends were trimmed by 3 bases and 4 bases, with 12 bases remaining between them. DNA for the CDR3: TGTGCCAGCAGCGCGGGAGTGGTCCCAGATACGCAGTATTTT. Amino acid sequence: CASSAGVVPDTQYF.

This clonotype has only a few counts. The rearrangement joins TRBV28 to TRBJ2-7, with 9 bases that match TRBD1. Looked up from germline, CDR1 is MDHEN and CDR2 is SYDVKM. The junction had 9 bases not matched to a gene; V was cut back by 5 bases and J by 7 bases. The CDR3 contains 14 residues. CDR3 amino acids: CASSETGGNGEQYF. DNA of the CDR3: TGTGCCAGCAGTGAGACAGGGGGGAATGGGGAGCAGTACTTC.

This clonotype was detected ten times or more. The V gene is TRBV19, the J gene TRBJ2-2; 7 bases are shared with TRBD1. Germline CDR1 is LNHDA and CDR2 is SQIVND (reference sequence). After removal of 7 bases from V and 7 bases from J, the junction contained 18 bases not matched to a gene. CDR3 length equals 17 residues. The CDR3 nucleotides are TGTGCCAGTAAGGGGGCGGCCCGGGACAGACCGGTCGGGGAGCTGTTTTTT. Its translation is CASKGAARDRPVGELFF.

This clonotype was found many times. The chain has TRBV5-1 and TRBJ2-7; 9 positions match TRBD1. Germline V gene sequence: CDR1 SGHRS, CDR2 YFSETQ. V dropped 1 base and J dropped 3; count of bases not matched to a gene: 5. The CDR3 contains 15 residues. CDR3 bases: TGCGCCAGCAGCTTGTCCGGGACAGGGAACTACGAGCAGTACTTC. It yields the protein CASSLSGTGNYEQYF.

This clonotype was seen repeatedly, ten times or more. The chain couples TRBV20-1 to TRBJ1-2; D possibly corresponds to TRBD1 (6 bases). The V end was cut by 4 bases, the J end by 5 bases, with 8 bases between. Germline V CDR1 and CDR2: DFQATT, SNEGSKA (reference sequence). This CDR3 region has 11 residues. CDR3 residues: CSAKTGYGYTF. The CDR3 bases are TGCAGTGCTAAGACAGGTTATGGCTACACCTTC.

With respect to this clonotype: One end of the junction varies from germline; a read error may be responsible. The rearrangement links TRBV7-7 to TRBJ2-7; the D call may be TRBD1 or TRBD2 (5 bases each). Germline V gives CDR1 SSHAT, CDR2 FNYEAQ (reference sequence). CDR3 length: 16 residues. The CDR3 region is CASSLGPRDGSYEQYF. CDR3 DNA: TGTGCTAGCAGCTTAGGCCCGAGGGACGGCTCCTACGAGCAGTACTTC.

This clonotype occurred a few times. The J gene is TRBJ2-3, the V gene TRBV10-3; weak D call: TRBD2 (5 bases). V lost 8 bases and J lost 4, with 16 bases in between. This CDR3 is built from 14 residues. In germline, CDR1 is ENHRY, CDR2 SYGVKD. CDR3 protein: CAISRPGSADTQYF. The DNA for the CDR3 is TGTGCCATCTCCCGCCCGGGGTCCGCAGATACGCAGTATTTT.

This clonotype was counted a few times. In DNA form, the CDR3 reads TGTGCCAGCAGCTTTAACAAGGGCCGGACCGAGCAGTACTTC. Encoded protein: CASSFNKGRTEQYF. This chain links TRBV11-1 with TRBJ2-7; no definite D call. V lost 3 bases to trimming and J lost 6 bases, with 15 bases between them. The CDR3 runs to 14 residues. CDR1 and CDR2 (germline): SGHAT, FQDESV (reference sequence).

This clonotype was recorded a few times. One junction end disagrees with the germline gene, perhaps due to a read error. V gene TRBV29-1 combines with J gene TRBJ2-5; TRBD2 might be the D (5 bases). Per the germline V gene, CDR1 is SQVTM and CDR2 is ANQGSEA. There are 9 residues in the CDR3. In DNA, the CDR3 is TGCAGCGTAGAGAGGCCGGGGAACTTC. Amino acid sequence: CSVERPGNF. The full variable domain, its missing parts supplied by reference TRBV29-1 and TRBJ2-5, is SAVISQKPSRDICQRGTSLTIQCQVDSQVTMMFWYRQQPGQSLTLIATANQGSEATYESGFVIDKFPISRPNLTFSTLTVSNMSPEDSSIYLCSVERPGNFGPGTRLLVL.

This clonotype was picked up many times. This rearrangement joins TRBV7-8 to TRBJ1-1; TRBD1 might be the D (5 bases). Germline CDR1 is SGHVS and CDR2 is FQNEAQ. This CDR3 contains 17 residues. V dropped 5 bases and J dropped 3 bases, with 22 bases sitting between them. The CDR3 is CASSPAPQGRFDTEAFF. The CDR3 DNA reads as TGTGCCAGCAGCCCCGCCCCCCAGGGAAGGTTTGACACTGAAGCTTTCTTT. Full variable domain (rest looked up from reference TRBV7-8 and TRBJ1-1): GAGVSQSPRYKVAKRGQDVALRCDPISGHVSLFWYQQALGQGPEFLTYFQNEAQLDKSGLPSDRFFAERPEGSVSTLKIQRTQQEDSAVYLCASSPAPQGRFDTEAFFGQGTRLTVV.

This clonotype was observed many times. The rearrangement uses TRBV27 and TRBJ2-2, with D unresolved. This CDR3 has 14 residues. Between the trimmed V and J ends, which lost 6 bases and 7 bases, there was a span of 15 bases. The V gene's germline CDR1 is MNHEY and CDR2 SMNVEV (reference sequence). CDR3 nucleotides: TGTGCCAGCAGCCAGGCTATCGGGTTCGGGGAGCTGTTTTTT. Protein product: CASSQAIGFGELFF.

This clonotype was seen many times. CDR3 loop: CASSYSTGAAEAFF. As DNA, the CDR3 is TGTGCCAGCAGTTACTCTACAGGGGCAGCTGAAGCTTTCTTT. The J gene is TRBJ1-1, the V gene TRBV6-2 or TRBV6-3; TRBD1 aligns across 7 bases. The germline gives CDR1 MNHEY, CDR2 SVGEGT. This CDR3 has 14 residues. V was clipped by 0 bases and J by 6 bases; unmatched bases: 4.

This clonotype was counted between two and nine times. The chain is built from TRBV4-2 and TRBJ2-1; D gene ambiguous. The germline V gene has CDR1 LGHNA and CDR2 YNFKEQ. This CDR3 spans 12 amino acids. Trimming shortened V by 8 bases and J by 8 bases, and 13 bases separated the two germline ends. CDR3 sequence: CASGPASDEQFF. CDR3 sequence (DNA): TGTGCCAGCGGCCCCGCCTCGGATGAGCAGTTCTTC.

As for this clonotype: No conserved phenylalanine or tryptophan ends this CDR3, so it is likely a read error. V and J are TRBV10-3 and TRBJ2-1; 7 bases map to TRBD2. J gave up 0 bases and V 5 bases, and 4 bases lay outside the gene matches. The CDR3 is made up of 15 amino acids. From germline, CDR1 is ENHRY and CDR2 SYGVKD. This CDR3 reads CAISPSGGSYNEQFV. The CDR3 DNA follows: TGTGCCATCAGTCCTAGCGGAGGCTCCTACAATGAGCAGTTCGTC.

This clonotype was counted ten times or more. This chain links TRBV20-1 with TRBJ1-1; D is ambiguous. Germline V CDR1 and CDR2: DFQATT, SNEGSKA (reference sequence). V was clipped by 3 bases and J by 4 bases, with 12 bases between them. This CDR3 contains 13 residues. The CDR3 region is CSASGLRSTEAFF. The DNA of the CDR3 is TGCAGTGCTAGTGGACTGAGGTCCACTGAAGCTTTCTTT.

This clonotype has only a few counts. CDR3 in amino acids: CASRLGQGVAYEQYF. CDR3 DNA sequence: TGTGCCAGCAGATTGGGACAGGGGGTCGCCTACGAGCAGTACTTC. The rearrangement uses TRBV27 and TRBJ2-7; 11 nucleotides match TRBD1. Germline-derived CDR1 and CDR2 are MNHEY and SMNVEV (reference sequence). The J segment lost 2 bases and the V segment lost 6 bases, leaving 6 bases of the junction unmatched. This CDR3 comprises 15 residues.

There are many counts of this clonotype. This chain links TRBV11-1 with TRBJ2-7; D is perhaps TRBD1 (6 bases). The CDR3 loop spans 13 amino acids. Germline CDR1 is SGHAT and CDR2 is FQDESV (reference sequence). Trimming left V 4 bases short and J 7 bases short, with 14 bases between. As DNA, the CDR3 is TGTGCCAGCAGCTGGACAGACCTGGAGGAGCAGTACTTC. Its protein is CASSWTDLEEQYF.

V gene TRBV5-6 combines with J gene TRBJ2-1; D remains unclear. This CDR3 is built from 13 residues. Per germline, CDR1 SGHDT and CDR2 YYEEEE. V was clipped by 0 bases and J by 4 bases, with 5 bases between them. This CDR3 is CASSLDLYNEQFF. The CDR3 nucleotides read TGTGCCAGCAGCTTGGACTTATACAATGAGCAGTTCTTC.